One and the same sample provided the 27 T cell receptor beta chains below, sequenced in a study of T cell changes during pregnancy in multiple sclerosis. Repertoires were generated with immunoSEQ multiplex PCR, while TCRdb's copy carries only in-frame clones and drops some. Among 29,000 or so clones listed, 80% to 90% were seen once. The source material was CD8+ T cells from peripheral blood mononuclear cells, sampled in the second trimester of pregnancy. The receptors stem from a female donor with multiple sclerosis, enrolled in a pregnancy study.

This chain joins TRBV5-5 and TRBJ2-7; possibly TRBD2 for D (5 bases). The germline gives CDR1 SGHKS, CDR2 YYEKEE (reference sequence). V was trimmed by 4 bases and J by 4 bases, leaving 12 bases between them. The CDR3 loop spans 13 amino acids. For the CDR3, the DNA is TGTGCCAGCAGCCTGAGGGCGCCTTACGAGCAGTACTTC. Translated, it gives CASSLRAPYEQYF. Drawing the rest from reference TRBV5-5 and TRBJ2-7, the complete variable domain is DAGVTQSPTHLIKTRGQQVTLRCSPISGHKSVSWYQQVLGQGPQFIFQYYEKEERGRGNFPDRFSARQFPNYSSELNVNALLLGDSALYLCASSLRAPYEQYFGPGTRLTVT.

The J gene is TRBJ2-1, the V gene TRBV9, with 9 bases identical to TRBD2. Trimming removed 3 bases from V and 0 bases from J; junction bases left unmatched: 7. The germline V gene has CDR1 SGDLS and CDR2 YYNGEE. The CDR3 length is 17 residues. The chain's CDR3 is CASSALAGRGSYNEQFF. As DNA, the CDR3 is TGTGCCAGCAGCGCTCTAGCGGGGCGCGGCTCCTACAATGAGCAGTTCTTC.

About this clone: One end of the junction varies from germline; a read error may be responsible. CDR3 coding DNA: TGTGCCACCAGCAGGGTAGAGACAGGTACGCAGTATTTT. Amino acid sequence: CATSRVETGTQYF. V is TRBV15 and J is TRBJ2-3; D may be TRBD1 (6 bases). The V gene's germline CDR1 is LNHNV and CDR2 YYDKDF (reference sequence). The length of the CDR3 is 13 residues.

This clone appeared once. The chain employs TRBV7-9 and TRBJ2-5; D is unresolved. The CDR3 runs 14 residues. V shed 1 base and J shed 5 bases, with 11 bases lying between them. Germline V gene data show CDR1 as SEHNR and CDR2 as FQNEAQ (reference sequence). CDR3 DNA sequence: TGTGCCAGCAGCTTAGTACTGGCCGGGGAGACCCAGTACTTC. This gives the protein CASSLVLAGETQYF. The whole variable domain, remainder taken from reference TRBV7-9 and TRBJ2-5, is DTGVSQNPRHKITKRGQNVTFRCDPISEHNRLYWYRQTLGQGPEFLTYFQNEAQLEKSRLLSDRFSAERPKGSFSTLEIQRTEQGDSAMYLCASSLVLAGETQYFGPGTRLLVL.

This clone was counted once. The chain couples TRBV11-3 to TRBJ2-2; 9 nucleotides match TRBD1. CDR1 is SGHNT and CDR2 is YENEEA in the germline V gene. V lost 4 bases, J lost 4 bases, and 4 bases stayed unmatched. This CDR3 is 15 amino acids long. The CDR3 sequence is CASSSQGAGTGELFF. The CDR3 region has the DNA TGTGCCAGCAGCTCACAGGGGGCAGGCACCGGGGAGCTGTTTTTT.

V usage is TRBV6-5 and J usage is TRBJ2-7; D remains unclear. Germline V lookup: CDR1 MNHEY, CDR2 SVGAGI. The CDR3 has 13 amino acids. Trimming pared 0 bases from V and 3 bases from J, leaving 6 bases between. The CDR3 nucleotides read TGTGCCAGCAGTTACTCGTCTTTCTACGAGCAGTACTTC. Its protein product is CASSYSSFYEQYF.

The genes are TRBV4-3 and TRBJ2-7; possible D gene TRBD1, 6 bases. This CDR3 region has 16 residues. CDR1 is LGHNA, CDR2 YSLEER, per germline. Trimming removed 0 bases from V and 3 bases from J, with 15 bases in between. The CDR3 DNA reads as TGCGCCAGCAGCCAAGATGTCCTCGGACAGCACTACGAGCAGTACTTC. Protein product: CASSQDVLGQHYEQYF.

The V call is TRBV7-9, the J call TRBJ1-1, with 7 positions matching TRBD1. V gave up 6 bases and J gave up 7 bases; unmatched junction bases: 5. The germline V gene encodes CDR1 SEHNR and CDR2 FQNEAQ (reference sequence). The CDR3 is made up of 12 amino acids. The CDR3 nucleotides are TGTGCCAGCAGTTATGGGACAGATGAAGCTTTCTTT. Protein product: CASSYGTDEAFF.

This sequence joins TRBV2 and TRBJ2-7; 7 bases match TRBD1. V shed 4 bases, J shed 2 bases, and the junction held 5 bases outside the gene matches. The CDR3 totals 14 residues. CDR1 is SNHLY and CDR2 is FYNNEI in the germline V gene. CDR3 bases: TGTGCCAGCAGTGCACAGGGGATCACCTACGAGCAGTACTTC. Translation: CASSAQGITYEQYF. Together with reference TRBV2 and TRBJ2-7, the CDR3 gives the full variable domain: EPEVTQTPSHQVTQMGQEVILRCVPISNHLYFYWYRQILGQKVEFLVSFYNNEISEKSEIFDDQFSVERPDGSNFTLKIRSTKLEDSAMYFCASSAQGITYEQYFGPGTRLTVT.

This chain joins TRBV30 and TRBJ2-7; tentatively, D is TRBD1 (6 bases). Trimming left V 5 bases short and J 3 bases short, with 14 bases between. Germline V gene data show CDR1 as GTSNPN and CDR2 as SVGIG (reference sequence). The CDR3 sequence is 13 residues long. This chain's CDR3 is CAWGNRAGYEQYF. The CDR3 DNA is TGTGCCTGGGGAAACAGGGCAGGCTACGAGCAGTACTTC.

This chain joins TRBV10-3 and TRBJ2-3, with 8 bases matching TRBD2. After removal of 3 bases from V and 3 bases from J, the junction contained 2 bases not matched to a gene. This CDR3 region has 14 residues. Germline values: CDR1 ENHRY, CDR2 SYGVKD. This chain's CDR3 is CAISESGGTDTQYF. As DNA, the CDR3 is TGTGCCATCAGTGAAAGCGGGGGAACAGATACGCAGTATTTT.

The gene calls are TRBV27 and TRBJ2-5; the D gene is possibly TRBD1 (6 bases). CDR3 length: 14 residues. Trimming shortened V by 6 bases and J by 5 bases, and 16 bases separated the two germline ends. CDR1 MNHEY and CDR2 SMNVEV come from the germline V gene (reference sequence). The DNA for the CDR3 is TGTGCCAGCAGGGAGGACAGTTCGGCGGAGACCCAGTACTTC. This codes for CASREDSSAETQYF.

V gene TRBV19 combines with J gene TRBJ1-5; 10 nucleotides align to TRBD1. CDR3 length: 18 residues. The junction had 12 bases not matched to a gene; V was cut back by 0 bases and J by 7 bases. Germline CDR1 reads LNHDA; CDR2 reads SQIVND (reference sequence). The chain's CDR3 is CASSIDLEGTGVGQPQHF. For the CDR3, the DNA is TGTGCCAGTAGTATAGATCTCGAGGGGACAGGGGTAGGACAGCCCCAGCATTTT.

V is TRBV11-2 and J is TRBJ2-5; D is possibly TRBD2 (5 bases). CDR1 is SGHAT, CDR2 FQNNGV, per germline. V dropped 11 bases and J dropped 1 base, with 11 bases sitting between them. The CDR3 extends over 12 amino acids. The CDR3, as DNA: TGTGCCCCCACGGGGTTCCAAGAGACCCAGTACTTC. This codes for CAPTGFQETQYF.

The chain uses TRBV29-1 and TRBJ2-3; 12 bases align to TRBD2. The CDR3 contains 15 residues. From germline, CDR1 is SQVTM and CDR2 ANQGSEA. V was clipped by 5 bases and J by 3 bases; unmatched bases: 6. CDR3 sequence (DNA): TGCAGCGTTTCGGCTAGCGGGGGGGGAACAGATACGCAGTATTTT. Amino acid sequence: CSVSASGGGTDTQYF.

This clone is medium-sized (0.01 to 0.1%) in the sample. J is TRBJ1-6 and V is TRBV6-1; TRBD1 matches at 7 bases. CDR1 and CDR2 from the germline V gene are MNHNS and SASEGT. With 6 bases clipped from V and 7 bases from J, the junction kept 6 bases outside the gene matches. This CDR3 has 14 residues. CDR3 in DNA: TGTGCCAGCAGACCCGGGACAGAAAATTCACCCCTCCACTTT. Translation: CASRPGTENSPLHF.

The chain has TRBV14 and TRBJ2-2; 9 bases match TRBD2. Germline CDR1 SGHDN, CDR2 FVKESK. There are 15 residues in the CDR3. V lost 5 bases to trimming and J lost 1 base; unmatched junction nucleotides: 2. The CDR3 is CASSLAGVNTGELFF. The CDR3 nucleotides read TGTGCCAGCAGCTTAGCGGGAGTGAACACCGGGGAGCTGTTTTTT.

The J gene is TRBJ1-5, the V gene TRBV6-5; TRBD1 might be the D (6 bases). Germline lookup yields CDR1 MNHEY and CDR2 SVGAGI. This CDR3 contains 15 residues. Trimming shortened V by 0 bases and J by 3 bases, and 9 bases separated the two germline ends. The DNA for the CDR3 is TGTGCCAGCAGTTACTCATCAGGGGACAATCAGCCCCAGCATTTT. Its translation is CASSYSSGDNQPQHF.

This sequence joins TRBV27 and TRBJ1-2, with D possibly TRBD1 on 6 matching bases. Germline V lookup: CDR1 MNHEY, CDR2 SMNVEV (reference sequence). The germline V and J ends were trimmed by 5 bases and 4 bases, with 11 bases remaining between them. This CDR3 contains 13 residues. The CDR3 sequence: CASSPDSSYGYTF. Here the CDR3 DNA reads TGTGCCAGCAGTCCGGACAGCAGCTATGGCTACACCTTC.

The rearrangement joins TRBV28 to TRBJ1-5; D not certain. CDR3 length equals 14 residues. The V gene's germline CDR1 is MDHEN and CDR2 SYDVKM. Trimming cost V 7 bases and J 0 bases, with 10 bases left between them. CDR3 nucleotide sequence: TGTGCCAGCAAAGATGCGGATAGCAATCAGCCCCAGCATTTT. It encodes CASKDADSNQPQHF.

The chain carries TRBV4-3 and TRBJ1-6, with TRBD1 identical over 8 bases. The J segment lost 10 bases and the V segment lost 2 bases, leaving 7 bases of the junction unmatched. The CDR3 is 15 residues long. Germline V gene sequence: CDR1 LGHNA, CDR2 YSLEER. CDR3 sequence reads: CASSQSPTGESPLHF. CDR3 coding DNA: TGCGCCAGCAGCCAATCCCCGACAGGGGAATCACCCCTCCACTTT.

This clone was observed once. The V call is TRBV5-5, the J call TRBJ2-3; D might be TRBD2 (6 bases). This CDR3 comprises 18 residues. Germline CDR1 and CDR2: SGHKS and YYEKEE (reference sequence). V was trimmed by 10 bases and J by 0 bases, leaving 27 bases between them. The DNA of the CDR3 is TGTGCCGAACTGGGCGGGGTGCCCGTGAATCCAAGCACAGATACGCAGTATTTT. It encodes CAELGGVPVNPSTDTQYF.

The chain is built from TRBV9 and TRBJ2-1; 8 positions match TRBD2. The CDR3 loop spans 15 amino acids. The germline V gene encodes CDR1 SGDLS and CDR2 YYNGEE. V gave up 0 bases and J gave up 7 bases; unmatched junction bases: 6. The CDR3 loop is CASSVGGGPGNEQFF. DNA of the CDR3: TGTGCCAGCAGCGTAGGCGGGGGGCCGGGTAATGAGCAGTTCTTC.

This clone was observed once. V is TRBV11-2 and J is TRBJ2-2, with 12 nucleotides matching TRBD2. The V segment lost 5 bases and the J segment 4 bases; nucleotides outside the gene matches: 11. Germline V gene lookup returns CDR1 SGHAT and CDR2 FQNNGV. This CDR3 region has 18 residues. The CDR3 DNA is TGTGCCAGCAGCCAAGGACTAGCGGGACATGTGTTCACCGGGGAGCTGTTTTTT. Amino acid sequence: CASSQGLAGHVFTGELFF.

The V call is TRBV4-1, the J call TRBJ2-1; possibly TRBD2 for D (6 bases). V lost 4 bases and J lost 7, with 17 bases in between. The germline V gene has CDR1 MGHRA and CDR2 YSYEKL. CDR3 length: 15 residues. The CDR3 spells CASSPYRGSGNEQFF. The CDR3 bases are TGCGCCAGCAGCCCTTACCGGGGGAGCGGGAATGAGCAGTTCTTC.

The genes are TRBV27 and TRBJ2-3, with TRBD2 identical over 8 bases. The germline V gene encodes CDR1 MNHEY and CDR2 SMNVEV (reference sequence). The CDR3 is made up of 15 amino acids. The ends lost 6 bases at V and 4 bases at J; junction bases unmatched: 9. CDR3 protein: CASSSGLGFPDTQYF. The CDR3 DNA reads TGTGCCAGCAGCTCGGGACTAGGATTCCCAGATACGCAGTATTTT.

In nucleotides, the CDR3 is TGTGCCAGTAGTCCCAGGGACAGGGATTATCAGCCCCAGCATTTT. This sequence encodes CASSPRDRDYQPQHF. The rearrangement links TRBV19 to TRBJ1-5; 9 bases align to TRBD1. With 5 bases clipped from V and 5 bases from J, the junction kept 7 bases outside the gene matches. Germline assignment: CDR1 LNHDA and CDR2 SQIVND (reference sequence). The CDR3 consists of 15 residues.